The 29 T cell receptor beta chains listed next were all sequenced from one sample in a study of T cell responses to AZD1222 COVID-19 vaccine. Sequenced by immunoSEQ multiplex PCR; TCRdb stores in-frame clones only, minus some. The sample lists some 200,000 clones, 85% to 95% occurring once. The sequencing used peripheral blood, collected on day 0 of MenACWY control vaccination. These TCRs come from an adult in good health.

This rearrangement joins TRBV2 to TRBJ2-5; possible D gene TRBD1, 5 bases. This CDR3 has 14 amino acids. Germline V gene lookup returns CDR1 SNHLY and CDR2 FYNNEI. The V gene lost 4 bases and the J gene lost 7 bases, with 16 bases spanning the gap. CDR3 region: CASSALTGHGTQYF. As DNA, the CDR3 is TGTGCCAGCAGTGCTCTAACAGGTCACGGGACCCAGTACTTC.

The chain employs TRBV7-8 and TRBJ2-2; TRBD2 aligns across 14 bases. The CDR3 contains 18 residues. Trimming removed 6 bases from V and 3 bases from J; junction bases left unmatched: 9. Germline values: CDR1 SGHVS, CDR2 FQNEAQ. The CDR3 reads CASSSGTSGGHYTGELFF. The CDR3, as DNA: TGTGCCAGCAGTTCAGGGACTAGCGGGGGCCATTACACCGGGGAGCTGTTTTTT.

This clone was counted at least ten times. The chain has TRBV7-2 and TRBJ2-7, with TRBD2 as a possible D gene (6 bases). Germline assignment: CDR1 SGHTA and CDR2 FQGNSA. The CDR3 totals 14 residues. The V and J ends lost 4 bases and 5 bases respectively, with 15 bases between them. CDR3 nucleotide sequence: TGTGCCAGCAGCTCATACGGGGAGGCGGACGAGCAGTACTTC. Protein: CASSSYGEADEQYF.

This chain uses TRBV9 with TRBJ2-7; possibly TRBD1 for D (7 bases). The CDR3 length is 13 residues. Germline loops: CDR1 SGDLS, CDR2 YYNGEE. Deletions cut 4 bases from V and 6 bases from J, with 14 bases between. DNA for the CDR3: TGTGCCAGCAGCTTGACAGGGACTCGCGAGCAGTACTTC. Encoded protein: CASSLTGTREQYF.

This chain joins TRBV25-1 and TRBJ1-1; no clear D gene. CDR1 is MGHDK, CDR2 SYGVNS, per germline. The CDR3 covers 16 residues. Trimming cost V 2 bases and J 0 bases, with 13 bases left between them. The CDR3 region has the DNA TGTGCCAGCAGTGAAGGTGGTGGCAGAGTGAACACTGAAGCTTTCTTT. This codes for CASSEGGGRVNTEAFF. The complete variable domain, with remaining parts taken from reference TRBV25-1 and TRBJ1-1, reads EADIYQTPRYLVIGTGKKITLECSQTMGHDKMYWYQQDPGMELHLIHYSYGVNSTEKGDLSSESTVSRIRTEHFPLTLESARPSHTSQYLCASSEGGGRVNTEAFFGQGTRLTVV.

This clone was counted a single time. The rearrangement links TRBV19 to TRBJ1-1, with D unclear. Germline loops: CDR1 LNHDA, CDR2 SQIVND (reference sequence). Trimming pared 1 base from V and 0 bases from J, leaving 12 bases between. This CDR3 comprises 16 residues. This chain's CDR3 is CASSIGATIMNTEAFF. Written as DNA, the CDR3 is TGTGCCAGTAGTATAGGAGCGACAATCATGAACACTGAAGCTTTCTTT.

This sequence joins TRBV6-4 and TRBJ1-2; D perhaps matches TRBD1 (5 bases). V dropped 5 bases and J dropped 6 bases, with 13 bases sitting between them. CDR3 size: 13 residues. The V gene's germline CDR1 is MRHNA and CDR2 SNTAGT. CDR3 DNA: TGTGCCAGCAGTTCAGGGCTACTGGATGGCTACACCTTC. Amino acids: CASSSGLLDGYTF.

This clone was seen just once. The V and J genes are TRBV7-2 and TRBJ1-4; TRBD1 matches 7 bases. The CDR3 is 15 residues long. CDR1 SGHTA and CDR2 FQGNSA come from the germline V gene. Unmatched junction bases numbered 4, after V lost 6 bases and J lost 0 bases. CDR3 coding DNA: TGTGCCAGCAGAAGGGACAGTACAACTAATGAAAAACTGTTTTTT. This codes for CASRRDSTTNEKLFF.

This sequence joins TRBV4-3 and TRBJ1-2; 9 bases align to TRBD1. Unmatched junction bases numbered 10, after V lost 5 bases and J lost 3 bases. The CDR3 consists of 16 residues. Per germline, CDR1 LGHNA and CDR2 YSLEER. DNA of the CDR3: TGCGCCAGCAGCTACGGACAGGGGAGTGTGGACTATGGCTACACCTTC. Translating it yields CASSYGQGSVDYGYTF.

J is TRBJ1-6 and V is TRBV6-6; no clear D. The CDR3 has 14 residues. Germline lookup yields CDR1 MNHNY and CDR2 SVGAGI (reference sequence). Trimming left V 7 bases short and J 8 bases short, with 15 bases between. CDR3 sequence reads: CASNHRASDSPLHF. CDR3 sequence (DNA): TGTGCCAGCAACCACCGGGCCTCGGATTCACCCCTCCACTTT.

The chain has TRBV7-2 and TRBJ1-1, with 7 bases aligning to TRBD1. Looked up from germline, CDR1 is SGHTA and CDR2 is FQGNSA. The CDR3 length is 16 residues. V was clipped by 2 bases and J by 1 base; unmatched bases: 7. In nucleotides, the CDR3 is TGTGCCAGCAGCTTAAGGGTTAGGACAGGGAACACTGAAGCTTTCTTT. Protein sequence: CASSLRVRTGNTEAFF.

The chain links TRBV6-5 to TRBJ1-5, with a tentative D call TRBD1 (5 bases). The CDR3 is 15 amino acids. Deletions cut 0 bases from V and 6 bases from J, with 12 bases between. CDR1 MNHEY and CDR2 SVGAGI come from the germline V gene. The CDR3 DNA reads TGTGCCAGCAGTTACTCGGGGCAGGGCGGTCAGCCCCAGCATTTT. It encodes CASSYSGQGGQPQHF.

In its sample, this clone was seen once. J is TRBJ2-5 and V is TRBV7-3, with 9 bases matching TRBD2. CDR1 is SGHTA and CDR2 is FQGTGA in the germline V gene. CDR3 length: 14 amino acids. V gave up 5 bases and J gave up 5 bases; unmatched junction bases: 6. This chain's CDR3 is CASSPGLARETQYF. The CDR3 nucleotides are TGTGCCAGCAGCCCCGGACTAGCGCGGGAGACCCAGTACTTC.

This chain links TRBV7-8 with TRBJ1-2; D is possibly TRBD1 (6 bases). This CDR3 has 16 residues. Trimming removed 2 bases from V and 0 bases from J, with 13 bases in between. The germline gives CDR1 SGHVS, CDR2 FQNEAQ. The CDR3 loop reads CASSLFGTTANYGYTF. In DNA, the CDR3 is TGTGCCAGCAGCTTATTTGGGACAACCGCTAACTATGGCTACACCTTC. The variable domain in full, with the rest retrieved from reference TRBV7-8 and TRBJ1-2, is GAGVSQSPRYKVAKRGQDVALRCDPISGHVSLFWYQQALGQGPEFLTYFQNEAQLDKSGLPSDRFFAERPEGSVSTLKIQRTQQEDSAVYLCASSLFGTTANYGYTFGSGTRLTVV.

The chain couples TRBV6-5 to TRBJ1-6; D perhaps matches TRBD1 (6 bases). V lost 2 bases and J lost 9, with 14 bases in between. Germline CDR1 MNHEY, CDR2 SVGAGI. The CDR3 sequence is 15 residues long. CDR3 nucleotides: TGTGCCAGCAGTTACCAGGGGTCGGGGGGTTCACCCCTCCACTTT. Its translation: CASSYQGSGGSPLHF.

On this clone: Other nucleotide sequences from this sample produce the same CDR3. The J gene is TRBJ1-1, the V gene TRBV7-2; 8 bases are a match to TRBD1. CDR3 length: 15 residues. V lost 5 bases to trimming and J lost 1 base; unmatched junction nucleotides: 6. Per germline, CDR1 SGHTA and CDR2 FQGNSA. CDR3 in amino acids: CASSRSGTGNTEAFF. CDR3 nucleotide sequence: TGTGCCAGCAGCCGTTCCGGGACAGGGAACACTGAAGCTTTCTTT.

The V and J genes are TRBV30 and TRBJ2-5; TRBD2 matches 9 bases. Trimming removed 2 bases from V and 0 bases from J; junction bases left unmatched: 4. The CDR3 covers 15 residues. CDR1 GTSNPN and CDR2 SVGIG come from the germline V gene (reference sequence). CDR3 protein: CAWSLRTSDQETQYF. CDR3 nucleotide sequence: TGTGCCTGGAGTCTTAGGACTAGCGACCAAGAGACCCAGTACTTC.

The chain carries TRBV5-5 and TRBJ1-1; D remains ambiguous. Trimming removed 1 base at V and 6 bases at J, with 10 bases between. The CDR3 length is 13 residues. Germline lookup yields CDR1 SGHKS and CDR2 YYEKEE (reference sequence). The DNA of the CDR3 is TGTGCCAGCAGCTTGTCGGTAATCCCTGAAGCTTTCTTT. Protein product: CASSLSVIPEAFF.

This clone was recorded once. The genes are TRBV30 and TRBJ1-1, with D hard to call. V was trimmed by 1 base and J by 2 bases, leaving 8 bases between them. The CDR3 is 13 residues long. CDR1 and CDR2 (germline): GTSNPN, SVGIG (reference sequence). This CDR3 is CAWSALGNTEAFF. DNA for the CDR3: TGTGCCTGGAGTGCCTTGGGCAACACTGAAGCTTTCTTT.

This chain links TRBV19 with TRBJ1-1; 10 nucleotides align to TRBD1. V lost 7 bases and J lost 10; bases outside the gene matches: 9. CDR3 length: 13 residues. CDR1 is LNHDA, CDR2 SQIVND, per germline (reference sequence). The CDR3 nucleotides are TGTGCCAGTATAAGGGACAGGGGTTCGGTAGCTTTCTTT. Protein: CASIRDRGSVAFF. Using reference TRBV19 and TRBJ1-1 for the parts outside the CDR3, the full variable domain is DGGITQSPKYLFRKEGQNVTLSCEQNLNHDAMYWYRQDPGQGLRLIYYSQIVNDFQKGDIAEGYSVSREKKESFPLTVTSAQKNPTAFYLCASIRDRGSVAFFGQGTRLTVV.

The chain employs TRBV5-6 and TRBJ2-2; D might be TRBD2 (5 bases). V was clipped by 2 bases and J by 8 bases, with 10 bases between them. This CDR3 comprises 13 residues. CDR1 is SGHDT and CDR2 is YYEEEE in the germline V gene. The CDR3: CASSFTRWGELFF. The DNA of the CDR3 is TGTGCCAGCAGCTTTACTAGGTGGGGGGAGCTGTTTTTT.

This rearrangement joins TRBV2 to TRBJ2-7, with 12 nucleotides matching TRBD2. Trimming took 4 bases from V and 2 from J; bases not matched to a gene: 3. The CDR3 runs 15 residues. Germline V lookup: CDR1 SNHLY, CDR2 FYNNEI. CDR3 coding DNA: TGTGCCAGCAGTGCCAGGACTAGCGGGACCTACGAGCAGTACTTC. It yields the protein CASSARTSGTYEQYF.

The J gene is TRBJ1-6, the V gene TRBV7-9, with 8 bases that match TRBD1. V lost 9 bases, J lost 7 bases, and 2 bases stayed unmatched. Germline-derived CDR1 and CDR2 are SEHNR and FQNEAQ (reference sequence). The CDR3 loop spans 12 amino acids. The DNA of the CDR3 is TGTGCCAGTGGACAGGGAAATTCACCCCTCCACTTT. This translates into CASGQGNSPLHF.

The chain employs TRBV18 and TRBJ1-3; D is undetermined. This CDR3 comprises 16 residues. Germline V lookup: CDR1 KGHSH, CDR2 LQKENI. Trimming pared 0 bases from V and 0 bases from J, leaving 9 bases between. This CDR3 reads CASSPPSVFSGNTIYF. In nucleotides, the CDR3 is TGTGCCAGCTCACCACCCTCAGTATTCTCTGGAAACACCATATATTTT.

The chain is built from TRBV6-5 and TRBJ1-2; the match to TRBD1 covers 7 bases. The J segment lost 4 bases and the V segment lost 7 bases, leaving 9 bases of the junction unmatched. The CDR3 length is 14 residues. The germline CDR1 and CDR2 sequences are MNHEY and SVGAGI. Here the CDR3 reads CASILSTGPYGYTF. CDR3 nucleotide sequence: TGTGCCAGCATACTTTCGACAGGGCCCTATGGCTACACCTTC.

The gene calls are TRBV13 and TRBJ1-1, with D tentatively TRBD1 (5 bases). CDR3 size: 15 residues. Trimming removed 3 bases at V and 4 bases at J, with 15 bases between. Germline V gives CDR1 PRHDT, CDR2 FYEKMQ (reference sequence). The CDR3 spells CASSLFLGVGTEAFF. CDR3 nucleotide sequence: TGTGCCAGCAGCTTGTTCCTAGGGGTGGGCACTGAAGCTTTCTTT.

The rearrangement links TRBV6-5 to TRBJ2-1; 7 bases are a match to TRBD1. Trimming at V came to 0 bases and at J to 5 bases, leaving 4 bases not matched to a gene. Germline V gives CDR1 MNHEY, CDR2 SVGAGI. The CDR3 contains 15 residues. CDR3 DNA sequence: TGTGCCAGCAGTTACTCGGGGGACAGAGACAATGAGCAGTTCTTC. Residues: CASSYSGDRDNEQFF.

The chain uses TRBV2 and TRBJ1-5; 7 bases line up with TRBD1. The germline V gene encodes CDR1 SNHLY and CDR2 FYNNEI. Losses at the gene ends were 6 bases for V and 1 base for J; bases not matched to a gene: 9. The CDR3 is made up of 16 amino acids. This CDR3 reads CASSGRDRVSNQPQHF. As DNA, the CDR3 is TGTGCCAGCAGCGGGAGAGACAGGGTGAGCAATCAGCCCCAGCATTTT. The full variable domain, in which reference TRBV2 and TRBJ1-5 provide the parts outside the CDR3, is EPEVTQTPSHQVTQMGQEVILRCVPISNHLYFYWYRQILGQKVEFLVSFYNNEISEKSEIFDDQFSVERPDGSNFTLKIRSTKLEDSAMYFCASSGRDRVSNQPQHFGDGTRLSIL.

J is TRBJ1-2 and V is TRBV2; 9 bases match TRBD1. The trim removed 9 bases at V and 0 bases at J, leaving 11 bases unmatched. The CDR3 is made up of 16 amino acids. Looked up from germline, CDR1 is SNHLY and CDR2 is FYNNEI. CDR3 region: CARKTGTGSTNYGYTF. The CDR3 DNA is TGTGCCAGAAAAACCGGGACAGGGAGTACTAACTATGGCTACACCTTC.